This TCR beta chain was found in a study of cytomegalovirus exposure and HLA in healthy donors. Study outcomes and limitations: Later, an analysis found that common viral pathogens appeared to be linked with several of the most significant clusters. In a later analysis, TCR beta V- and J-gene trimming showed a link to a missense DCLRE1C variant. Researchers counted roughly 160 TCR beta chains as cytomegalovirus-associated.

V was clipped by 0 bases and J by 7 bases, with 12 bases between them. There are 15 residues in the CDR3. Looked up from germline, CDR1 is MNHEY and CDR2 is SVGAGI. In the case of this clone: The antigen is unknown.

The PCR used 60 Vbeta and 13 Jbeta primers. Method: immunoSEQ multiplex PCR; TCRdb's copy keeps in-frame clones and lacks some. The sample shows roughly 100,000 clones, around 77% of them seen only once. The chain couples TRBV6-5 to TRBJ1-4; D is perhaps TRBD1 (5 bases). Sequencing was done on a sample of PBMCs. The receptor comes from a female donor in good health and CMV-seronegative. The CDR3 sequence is CASSYSATAGEKLFF. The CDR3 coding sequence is TGTGCCAGCAGTTACTCGGCGACAGCGGGTGAAAAACTGTTTTTT.